The 2 T cell receptor beta chains listed next were all sequenced from one sample in a study of shared clonotypes between healthy human individuals. Sequencing used immunoSEQ multiplex PCR; TCRdb keeps in-frame clones, though not all of them. The table lists fewer than 650,000 clones, 70% to 80% of them singletons. Sequencing was carried out using PBMCs. The receptors derive from a woman aged 40 to 49 in good health. Some clones in this sample may be carry-over from other donors' samples.

Written as DNA, the CDR3 is TGTGCCAGCAGTGAAGACAGGGGGCGGGTTCAGCCCCAGCATTTT. This gives the protein CASSEDRGRVQPQHF. This chain connects TRBV2 to TRBJ1-5; the match to TRBD1 covers 9 bases. CDR1 and CDR2 from the germline V gene are SNHLY and FYNNEI. This CDR3 is 15 amino acids long. The ends lost 1 base at V and 6 bases at J; junction bases unmatched: 4.

This chain uses TRBV7-2 with TRBJ2-1; D is unclear. The germline V gene has CDR1 SGHTA and CDR2 FQGNSA. The CDR3 is 12 residues long. Trimming took 6 bases from V and 5 from J, leaving 8 bases between them. The CDR3 region is CASSLFNNEQFF. The CDR3 coding sequence is TGTGCCAGCAGTCTCTTCAACAATGAGCAGTTCTTC.